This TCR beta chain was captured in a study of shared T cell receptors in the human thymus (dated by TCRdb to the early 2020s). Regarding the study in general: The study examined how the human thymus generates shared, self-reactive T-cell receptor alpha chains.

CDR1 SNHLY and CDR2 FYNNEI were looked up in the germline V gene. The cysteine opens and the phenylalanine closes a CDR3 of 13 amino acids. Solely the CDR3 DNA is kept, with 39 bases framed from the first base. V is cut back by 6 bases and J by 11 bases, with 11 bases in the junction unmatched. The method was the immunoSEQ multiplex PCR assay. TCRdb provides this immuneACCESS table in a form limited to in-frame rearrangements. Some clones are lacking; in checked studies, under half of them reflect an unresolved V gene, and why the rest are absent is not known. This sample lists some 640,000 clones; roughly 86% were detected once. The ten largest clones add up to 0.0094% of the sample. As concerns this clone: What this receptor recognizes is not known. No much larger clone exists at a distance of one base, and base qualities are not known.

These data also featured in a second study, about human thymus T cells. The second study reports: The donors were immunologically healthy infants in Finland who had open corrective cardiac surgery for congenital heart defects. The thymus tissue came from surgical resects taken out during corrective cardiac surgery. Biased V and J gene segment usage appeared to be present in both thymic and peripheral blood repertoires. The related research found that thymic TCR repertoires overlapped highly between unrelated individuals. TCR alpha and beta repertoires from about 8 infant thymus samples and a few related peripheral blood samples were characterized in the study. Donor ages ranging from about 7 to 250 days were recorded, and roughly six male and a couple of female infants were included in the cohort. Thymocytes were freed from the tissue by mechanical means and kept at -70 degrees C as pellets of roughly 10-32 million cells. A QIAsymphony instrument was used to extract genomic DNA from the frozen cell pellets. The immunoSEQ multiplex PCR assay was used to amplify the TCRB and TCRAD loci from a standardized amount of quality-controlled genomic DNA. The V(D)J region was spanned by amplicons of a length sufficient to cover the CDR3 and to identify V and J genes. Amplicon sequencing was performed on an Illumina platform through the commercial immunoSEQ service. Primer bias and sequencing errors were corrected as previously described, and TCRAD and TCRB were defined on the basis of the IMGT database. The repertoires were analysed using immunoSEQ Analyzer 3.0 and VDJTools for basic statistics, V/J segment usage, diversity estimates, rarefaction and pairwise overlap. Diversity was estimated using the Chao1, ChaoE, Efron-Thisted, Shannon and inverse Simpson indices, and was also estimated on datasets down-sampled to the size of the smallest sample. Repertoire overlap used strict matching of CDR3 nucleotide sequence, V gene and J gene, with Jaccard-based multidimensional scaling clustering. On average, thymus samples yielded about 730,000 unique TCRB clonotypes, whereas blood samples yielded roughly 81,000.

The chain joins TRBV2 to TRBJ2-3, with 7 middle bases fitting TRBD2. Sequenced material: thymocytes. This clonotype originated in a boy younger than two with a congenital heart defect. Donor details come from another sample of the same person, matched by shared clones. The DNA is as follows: TGTGCCAGCAGCAACCAACTAGCGAGGGGGCAGTATTTT. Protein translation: CASSNQLARGQYF.